These 10 T cell receptor beta chains originate from one sample sequenced in a study of cytotoxic CD8 clonotypes in ibrutinib-treated CLL. Clones were sequenced by immunoSEQ multiplex PCR, and TCRdb holds only the in-frame ones, with some missing. The sample yields roughly 58,000 clones, roughly 49% seen once. Sequences were derived from PBMCs, sampled at disease progression, from a patient treated with ibrutinib. The receptors derive from a human donor with chronic lymphocytic leukemia.

There are a few counts of this clone. The rearrangement uses TRBV27 and TRBJ1-2; D may be TRBD1 (6 bases). Germline lookup yields CDR1 MNHEY and CDR2 SMNVEV (reference sequence). Deletions cut 4 bases from V and 3 bases from J, with 12 bases between. This CDR3 has 14 amino acids. The CDR3 DNA reads as TGTGCCAGCAGTTCCGCCGGGACACACTATGGCTACACCTTC. This sequence encodes CASSSAGTHYGYTF.

For this clone: The conserved closing phenylalanine or tryptophan is absent in this CDR3, likely reflecting a read error. The limits of the CDR3 on the DNA are not certain, so only TCRdb's listed CDR3 is given. This chain uses TRBV10-3 with TRBJ2-3; the table's D call, TRBD1, was not checked against the DNA. The CDR3 extends over 9 residues, inclusive of both ends. The germline V gene encodes CDR1 ENHRY and CDR2 SYGVKD. CDR3: CAISEGGVY.

This clone was seen a handful of times. This rearrangement joins TRBV28 to TRBJ1-2; 8 bases agree with TRBD1. Germline V gene lookup returns CDR1 MDHEN and CDR2 SYDVKM. The CDR3 has 16 amino acids. The V and J ends lost 6 bases and 4 bases, in that order; junction bases with no gene match: 13. Here the CDR3 reads CASSPTGQGNLYGYTF. In DNA form, the CDR3 reads TGTGCCAGCAGCCCAACAGGACAGGGTAACCTCTATGGCTACACCTTC.

The rearrangement joins TRBV7-8 to TRBJ2-1; TRBD1 matches 12 bases. The CDR3 loop spans 20 amino acids. J was trimmed by 8 bases and V by 2 bases; bases with no gene match: 19. The germline gives CDR1 SGHVS, CDR2 FQNEAQ. The CDR3 region is CASSLRRDRGLSPTRDEQFF. The CDR3 DNA reads as TGTGCCAGCAGCTTAAGGCGGGACAGGGGGCTATCCCCGACTCGGGATGAGCAGTTCTTC.

V usage is TRBV27 and J usage is TRBJ2-7; TRBD2 might be the D (6 bases). Germline values: CDR1 MNHEY, CDR2 SMNVEV (reference sequence). This CDR3 has 13 residues. Trimming removed 5 bases at V and 4 bases at J, with 12 bases between. The CDR3 nucleotides are TGTGCCAGCAGTCTACTGGGGGGATACGAGCAGTACTTC. As protein: CASSLLGGYEQYF.

The chain joins TRBV7-2 to TRBJ2-5; a weak D match, TRBD1 (5 bases). The V end lost 5 bases, the J end lost 5 bases, and 18 bases lay between the germline ends. CDR1 SGHTA and CDR2 FQGNSA come from the germline V gene. The CDR3 contains 15 residues. As DNA, the CDR3 is TGTGCCAGCAGCCTCCGCCAGGGCCGACAGGAGACCCAGTACTTC. Amino acid sequence: CASSLRQGRQETQYF.

This clone showed up just a few times. This chain uses TRBV5-1 with TRBJ2-7; D unresolved. Germline-derived CDR1 and CDR2 are SGHRS and YFSETQ. V dropped 4 bases and J dropped 7 bases, with 9 bases sitting between them. This CDR3 comprises 11 residues. The CDR3 here is CASSLDTEQYF. The CDR3 region has the DNA TGCGCCAGCAGCCTAGACACTGAGCAGTACTTC.

The genes are TRBV28 and TRBJ1-2; D gene ambiguous. The CDR3 is 11 amino acids. Trimming took off 3 bases at V and 7 bases at J, with 6 bases between the two ends. Germline V gene sequence: CDR1 MDHEN, CDR2 SYDVKM. The CDR3 region is CASSFQGGYTF. The CDR3 DNA reads TGTGCCAGCAGTTTCCAAGGTGGCTACACCTTC.

CDR3 protein: CASAWGGTGANVLTF. The CDR3 bases are TGTGCCAGCGCTTGGGGGGGTACTGGGGCCAACGTCCTGACTTTC. The V and J genes are TRBV27 and TRBJ2-6, with 7 bases aligning to TRBD2. The V and J ends lost 8 bases and 2 bases, in that order; junction bases with no gene match: 6. This CDR3 is 15 amino acids long. From germline, CDR1 is MNHEY and CDR2 SMNVEV (reference sequence).

The CDR3 spells CAWKPGQTRQGRGETQYF. The CDR3 region has the DNA TGTGCCTGGAAACCGGGGCAGACCCGACAGGGGCGGGGAGAGACCCAGTACTTC. This chain connects TRBV30 to TRBJ2-5, with 8 bases lining up with TRBD1. This CDR3 contains 18 residues. The germline CDR1 and CDR2 sequences are GTSNPN and SVGIG (reference sequence). The trim removed 4 bases at V and 4 bases at J, leaving 20 bases unmatched.